The 3 T cell receptor beta chains listed next were all sequenced from one sample in a study of cytomegalovirus exposure and HLA in healthy donors. The study ran its PCR with 60 Vbeta and 13 Jbeta primers. The method was immunoSEQ multiplex PCR; TCRdb's version includes in-frame clones alone and lacks a portion of them. The sample yields about 170,000 clones, around 80% seen once. Sequenced input: PBMCs. Receptor source: a female donor in good health and CMV-seronegative.

The rearrangement uses TRBV2 and TRBJ2-3, with D perhaps matching TRBD2 (5 bases). The CDR3 sequence is 15 residues long. The V and J ends lost 6 bases and 0 bases respectively, with 13 bases between them. Germline V gives CDR1 SNHLY, CDR2 FYNNEI. CDR3 bases: TGTGCCAGCAGACCTCTCGGGGTGAGCACAGATACGCAGTATTTT. Translated: CASRPLGVSTDTQYF.

This chain uses TRBV7-2 with TRBJ2-7; 9 bases match TRBD1. Germline values: CDR1 SGHTA, CDR2 FQGNSA. The CDR3 runs to 14 residues. V shed 5 bases and J 6 bases; nucleotides not matched to a gene: 8. The CDR3 protein is CASSPRTGAGEQYF. CDR3 DNA sequence: TGTGCCAGCAGCCCGCGGACAGGGGCAGGCGAGCAGTACTTC. Combining the CDR3 with reference TRBV7-2 and TRBJ2-7 gives the whole variable domain GAGVSQSPSNKVTEKGKDVELRCDPISGHTALYWYRQSLGQGLEFLIYFQGNSAPDKSGLPSDRFSAERTGGSVSTLTIQRTQQEDSAVYLCASSPRTGAGEQYFGPGTRLTVT.

The chain carries TRBV11-3 and TRBJ2-3, with 10 bases aligning to TRBD2. The CDR3 has 15 residues. Germline V gene lookup returns CDR1 SGHNT and CDR2 YENEEA. Germline trimming cut 5 bases from V and 4 bases from J; bases unmatched to any gene: 6. This chain's CDR3 is CASSKREGPSDTQYF. The CDR3 coding sequence is TGTGCCAGCAGCAAGCGGGAGGGACCTTCAGATACGCAGTATTTT.